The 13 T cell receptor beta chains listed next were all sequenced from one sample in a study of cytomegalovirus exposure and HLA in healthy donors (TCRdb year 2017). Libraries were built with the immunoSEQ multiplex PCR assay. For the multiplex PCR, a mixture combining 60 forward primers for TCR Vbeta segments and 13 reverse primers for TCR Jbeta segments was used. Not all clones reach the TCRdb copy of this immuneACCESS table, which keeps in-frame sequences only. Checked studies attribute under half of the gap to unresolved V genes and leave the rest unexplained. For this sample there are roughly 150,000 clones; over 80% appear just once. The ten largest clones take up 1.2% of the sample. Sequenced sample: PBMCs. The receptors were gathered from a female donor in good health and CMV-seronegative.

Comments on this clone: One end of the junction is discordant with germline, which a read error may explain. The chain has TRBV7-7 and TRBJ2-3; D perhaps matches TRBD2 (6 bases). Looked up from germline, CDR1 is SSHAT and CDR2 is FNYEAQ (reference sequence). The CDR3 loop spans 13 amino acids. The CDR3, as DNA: TGTGCTAGCAGCGTCGGAGGGCCGGATACGCAGTATTTT. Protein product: CASSVGGPDTQYF.

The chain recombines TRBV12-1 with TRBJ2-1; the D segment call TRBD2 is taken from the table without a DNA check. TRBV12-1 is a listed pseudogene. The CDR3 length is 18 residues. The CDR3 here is CASSVHRLAGGPYNEQFF. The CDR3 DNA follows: TGTGCCAGCAGCGTACATCGACTAGCGGGAGGACCATACAATGAGCAGTTCTTC.

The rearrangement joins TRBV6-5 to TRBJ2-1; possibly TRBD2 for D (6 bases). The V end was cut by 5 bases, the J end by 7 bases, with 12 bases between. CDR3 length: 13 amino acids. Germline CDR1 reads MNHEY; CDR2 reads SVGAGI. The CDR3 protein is CASSIEGRNEQFF. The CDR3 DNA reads TGTGCCAGCAGTATTGAGGGGAGGAATGAGCAGTTCTTC.

CDR3 residues: CASSSGQGAYEQYF. The CDR3 nucleotides are TGTGCCAGCAGCTCGGGACAGGGCGCCTACGAGCAGTACTTC. V gene TRBV5-6 combines with J gene TRBJ2-7; 9 nucleotides line up with TRBD1. Germline CDR1 and CDR2: SGHDT and YYEEEE. CDR3 length: 14 amino acids. The ends lost 3 bases at V and 2 bases at J; junction bases unmatched: 3.

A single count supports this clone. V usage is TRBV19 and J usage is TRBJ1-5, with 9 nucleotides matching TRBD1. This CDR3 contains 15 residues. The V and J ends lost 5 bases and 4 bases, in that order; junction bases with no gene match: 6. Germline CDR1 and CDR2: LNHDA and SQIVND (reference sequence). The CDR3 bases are TGTGCCAGTAGTGCAGGGACAGGGTGGAATCAGCCCCAGCATTTT. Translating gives CASSAGTGWNQPQHF.

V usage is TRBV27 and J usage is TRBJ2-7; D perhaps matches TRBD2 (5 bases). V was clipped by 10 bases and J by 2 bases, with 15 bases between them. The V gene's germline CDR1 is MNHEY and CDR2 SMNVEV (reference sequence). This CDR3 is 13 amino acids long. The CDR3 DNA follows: TGTGCCACCTCCAGGAGCGGAGCCTACGAGCAGTACTTC. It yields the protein CATSRSGAYEQYF.

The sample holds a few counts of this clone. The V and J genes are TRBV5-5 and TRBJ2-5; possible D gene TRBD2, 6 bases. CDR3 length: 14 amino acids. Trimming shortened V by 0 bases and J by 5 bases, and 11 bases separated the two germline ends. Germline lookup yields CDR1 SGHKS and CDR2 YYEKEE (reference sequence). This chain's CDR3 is CASSLGRARETQYF. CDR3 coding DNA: TGTGCCAGCAGCTTGGGGAGGGCTCGGGAGACCCAGTACTTC.

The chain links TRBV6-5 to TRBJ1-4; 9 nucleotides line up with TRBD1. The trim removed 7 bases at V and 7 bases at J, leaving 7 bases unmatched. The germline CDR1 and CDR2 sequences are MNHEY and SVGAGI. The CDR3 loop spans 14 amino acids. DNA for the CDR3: TGTGCCAGCAAACCCGGGACAGGGACTGAAAAACTGTTTTTT. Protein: CASKPGTGTEKLFF.

CDR3 nucleotide sequence: TGTGCCAGCAGCCCGGAACTAGACTACGAGCAGTACTTC. It translates to CASSPELDYEQYF. The chain employs TRBV5-4 and TRBJ2-7; the D gene is possibly TRBD2 (5 bases). The CDR3 extends over 13 amino acids. Germline-derived CDR1 and CDR2 are SGHNT and YYREEE (reference sequence). V was shortened by 4 bases and J by 3 bases, with 11 bases between the two germline ends.

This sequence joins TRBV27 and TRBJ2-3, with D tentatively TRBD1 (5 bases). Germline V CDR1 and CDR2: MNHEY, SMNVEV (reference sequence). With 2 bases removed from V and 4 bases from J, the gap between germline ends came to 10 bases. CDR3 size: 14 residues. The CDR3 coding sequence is TGTGCCAGCAGTTTAAGGCTAGGGGCAGATACGCAGTATTTT. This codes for CASSLRLGADTQYF.

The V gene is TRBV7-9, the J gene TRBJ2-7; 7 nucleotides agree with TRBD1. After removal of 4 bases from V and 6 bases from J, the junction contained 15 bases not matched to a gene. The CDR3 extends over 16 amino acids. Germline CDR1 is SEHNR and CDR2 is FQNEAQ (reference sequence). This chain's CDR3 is CASSSSGTERPCEQYF. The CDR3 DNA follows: TGTGCCAGCAGCTCGTCCGGGACAGAGCGCCCCTGCGAGCAGTACTTC.

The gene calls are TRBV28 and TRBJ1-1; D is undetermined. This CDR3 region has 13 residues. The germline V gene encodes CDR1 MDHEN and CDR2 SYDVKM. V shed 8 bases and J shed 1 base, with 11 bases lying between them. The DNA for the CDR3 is TGTGCCAGCCTGCCATGGCAGAACACTGAAGCTTTCTTT. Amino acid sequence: CASLPWQNTEAFF.

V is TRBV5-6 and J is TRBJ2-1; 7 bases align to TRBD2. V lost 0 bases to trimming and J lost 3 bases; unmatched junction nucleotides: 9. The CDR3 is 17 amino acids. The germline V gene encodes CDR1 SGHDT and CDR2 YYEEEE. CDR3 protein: CASSLGWEGPLYNEQFF. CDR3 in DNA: TGTGCCAGCAGCTTGGGGTGGGAGGGCCCCCTCTACAATGAGCAGTTCTTC.